This paragraph covers one TCR beta chain sequence. This CDR3 region has 13 residues. CDR1 KGHDR and CDR2 SFDVKD come from the germline V gene. V was cut by 2 bases and J by 4 bases, with 5 bases left in between. The sample comes from a study of blood T cell repertoires in COVID-19. The protocol was immunoSEQ multiplex PCR, while the TCRdb copy is restricted to in-frame clones and leaves out a portion. This sample yields 200,000 to 250,000 clones, of which less than 90% are seen a single time; just over 2.5% belongs to the top ten. The sequencing input was PBMCs or T cells enriched from blood (not recorded which). The source is a woman aged 25 to 39 who had recovered from COVID-19. The chain employs TRBV24-1 and TRBJ2-1; no reliable D call. The CDR3 DNA reads as TGTGCCACCAGTGATTCGGGTTACAATGAGCAGTTCTTC. Encoded protein: CATSDSGYNEQFF.